This record covers a single T cell receptor beta chain. The sample comes from a study of cytomegalovirus exposure and HLA in healthy donors. PCR amplification relied on 60 Vbeta primers (plus 13 Jbeta primers). Profiled with immunoSEQ multiplex PCR; TCRdb holds only in-frame clones, not every one. This sample yields some 96,000 clones, of which approximately 72% are seen a single time; less than 9% belongs to the top ten. This clonotype originated in a man aged 40-55 years in good health and CMV-seropositive. Sequenced input: PBMCs.

CDR3 protein: CASSPLGGKADTQYF. DNA of the CDR3: TGTGCCAGTAGTCCTCTGGGCGGGAAGGCAGATACGCAGTATTTT. The chain recombines TRBV19 with TRBJ2-3, with D tentatively TRBD2 (6 bases). The CDR3 totals 15 residues. Trimming cost V 5 bases and J 4 bases, with 16 bases left between them. The germline V gene has CDR1 LNHDA and CDR2 SQIVND (reference sequence).